The 11 T cell receptor beta chains listed next were all sequenced from one sample in a study of cytomegalovirus exposure and HLA in healthy donors. PCR involved 60 Vbeta and 13 Jbeta primers. Profiled with immunoSEQ multiplex PCR; TCRdb holds only in-frame clones, not every one. The sample shows approximately 100,000 clones, about three quarters of them seen only once. Sequenced sample: PBMCs. These TCRs come from a woman between 45 and 60 years old in good health and CMV-seropositive.

The chain recombines TRBV7-9 with TRBJ2-3; 8 bases map to TRBD2. Germline trimming cut 3 bases from V and 5 bases from J; bases unmatched to any gene: 16. CDR3 length equals 18 residues. Germline values: CDR1 SEHNR, CDR2 FQNEAQ (reference sequence). As DNA, the CDR3 is TGTGCCAGCAGCTTGATGGGGGGCGGGGGGCCAAGAGGAGATACGCAGTATTTT. It translates to CASSLMGGGGPRGDTQYF. Full variable domain (rest looked up from reference TRBV7-9 and TRBJ2-3): DTGVSQNPRHKITKRGQNVTFRCDPISEHNRLYWYRQTLGQGPEFLTYFQNEAQLEKSRLLSDRFSAERPKGSFSTLEIQRTEQGDSAMYLCASSLMGGGGPRGDTQYFGPGTRLTVL.

The chain combines TRBV28 with TRBJ1-1, with 7 bases identical to TRBD1. With V trimmed by 5 bases and J by 6 bases, 9 bases remained unmatched. The CDR3 has 14 amino acids. Germline CDR1 reads MDHEN; CDR2 reads SYDVKM. The CDR3 region is CASSLPQGIAEAFF. The CDR3 coding sequence is TGTGCCAGCAGTCTACCACAGGGGATCGCTGAAGCTTTCTTT.

The CDR3 bases are TGCAGCGCCCAGTGGCGGGGGCGATACTATGGCTACACCTTC. This gives the protein CSAQWRGRYYGYTF. V gene TRBV29-1 combines with J gene TRBJ1-2; D perhaps matches TRBD1 (6 bases). Per germline, CDR1 SQVTM and CDR2 ANQGSEA. This CDR3 region has 14 residues. Trimming left V 7 bases short and J 3 bases short, with 18 bases between.

The genes are TRBV30 and TRBJ2-1, with TRBD2 matching over 15 bases. The CDR3 spans 18 residues. Germline loops: CDR1 GTSNPN, CDR2 SVGIG (reference sequence). The trim removed 2 bases at V and 6 bases at J, leaving 11 bases unmatched. DNA of the CDR3: TGTGCCTGGAGTCCAAAATCCCGGACTAGCGGGGGGGCCAATGAGCAGTTCTTC. Residues: CAWSPKSRTSGGANEQFF.

The chain joins TRBV5-5 to TRBJ1-4; no clear D gene. This CDR3 is 16 amino acids long. Per the germline V gene, CDR1 is SGHKS and CDR2 is YYEKEE (reference sequence). The germline V and J ends were trimmed by 0 bases and 0 bases, with 9 bases remaining between them. The CDR3 is CASSLEGGATNEKLFF. CDR3 nucleotide sequence: TGTGCCAGCAGCTTGGAAGGCGGTGCAACTAATGAAAAACTGTTTTTT.

The CDR3 DNA reads as TGTGCCAGCATTTACAGCTTCATGAACACTGAAGCTTTCTTT. Its protein product is CASIYSFMNTEAFF. This chain joins TRBV2 and TRBJ1-1; D uncertain. The V gene lost 7 bases and the J gene lost 0 bases, with 12 bases spanning the gap. CDR1 and CDR2 (germline): SNHLY, FYNNEI. The CDR3 covers 14 residues.

The chain combines TRBV30 with TRBJ2-1, with 14 positions matching TRBD2. The CDR3 has 15 residues. Trimming took 3 bases from V and 9 from J; bases not matched to a gene: 7. Germline V CDR1 and CDR2: GTSNPN, SVGIG (reference sequence). The CDR3, as DNA: TGTGCCTGGAGATGGACTAGCGGGGGGAGGGGTGAGCAGTTCTTC. The encoded protein is CAWRWTSGGRGEQFF.

The chain is built from TRBV18 and TRBJ2-5; tentatively, D is TRBD2 (5 bases). Trimming took off 6 bases at V and 4 bases at J, with 15 bases between the two ends. The length of the CDR3 is 14 residues. Germline V gene sequence: CDR1 KGHSH, CDR2 LQKENI. CDR3 bases: TGTGCCAGCTCTCGGGGTTTGACCGGAGAGACCCAGTACTTC. It translates to CASSRGLTGETQYF.

V and J are TRBV2 and TRBJ2-1, with TRBD1 matching over 11 bases. Germline V gene data show CDR1 as SNHLY and CDR2 as FYNNEI. With V trimmed by 2 bases and J by 0 bases, 6 bases remained unmatched. The CDR3 has 18 residues. The CDR3 region is CASSERTGGLSSYNEQFF. In nucleotides, the CDR3 is TGTGCCAGCAGTGAAAGGACAGGGGGCCTTAGCTCCTACAATGAGCAGTTCTTC.

The CDR3 DNA sequence: TGTGCCAGTAGTATAGAGACAGGGGGTGGGGGATCCTACAATGAGCAGTTCTTC. Protein product: CASSIETGGGGSYNEQFF. J is TRBJ2-1 and V is TRBV19, with 9 bases lining up with TRBD1. This CDR3 has 18 residues. With 0 bases clipped from V and 1 base from J, the junction kept 7 bases outside the gene matches. Looked up from germline, CDR1 is LNHDA and CDR2 is SQIVND (reference sequence).

In this sample, this clone turned up once. This chain connects TRBV6-1 to TRBJ1-2; D might be TRBD1 (6 bases). This CDR3 contains 12 residues. V was trimmed by 7 bases and J by 2 bases, leaving 8 bases between them. CDR1 is MNHNS, CDR2 SASEGT, per germline. This CDR3 is CASTQGNYGYTF. The CDR3 DNA is TGTGCCAGCACTCAGGGGAACTATGGCTACACCTTC.